The clone carrying this T cell receptor beta chain was recorded only once. Patients of the Seattle cohort, enrolled during active infection, were followed longitudinally. The source of the sample is a study of blood T cell repertoires in COVID-19. As for the study in general: There were acute and convalescent COVID-19 samples, and they came from the United States, Italy and Spain. T cells, B-cell-depleted T cells, or PBMCs supplied cDNA or gDNA.

Authors' data handling: Cell counts per sample came from amplifying reference gene primers. TCRdb keeps only in-frame clones here, not all; method: immunoSEQ multiplex PCR. That table furnishes V, J and clone size, whereas the DNA furnished D and trimming. There are 150,000 to 200,000 clones in the sample; roughly 77% occur only once, and roughly 5.6% lies in the top ten. V shed 0 bases, J shed 3 bases, and the junction held 8 bases outside the gene matches. CDR3 length: 17 amino acids. Germline loops: CDR1 SGHRS, CDR2 YFSETQ. This TCR came from a woman aged 40-49 years with COVID-19, enrolled during active disease. The chain couples TRBV5-1 to TRBJ2-3; TRBD2 matches 9 bases. The sequencing input was peripheral blood. The CDR3 nucleotides read TGCGCCAGCAGCTTGGGGGCTAGCGGGGAAGGGACAGATACGCAGTATTTT. The encoded protein is CASSLGASGEGTDTQYF.